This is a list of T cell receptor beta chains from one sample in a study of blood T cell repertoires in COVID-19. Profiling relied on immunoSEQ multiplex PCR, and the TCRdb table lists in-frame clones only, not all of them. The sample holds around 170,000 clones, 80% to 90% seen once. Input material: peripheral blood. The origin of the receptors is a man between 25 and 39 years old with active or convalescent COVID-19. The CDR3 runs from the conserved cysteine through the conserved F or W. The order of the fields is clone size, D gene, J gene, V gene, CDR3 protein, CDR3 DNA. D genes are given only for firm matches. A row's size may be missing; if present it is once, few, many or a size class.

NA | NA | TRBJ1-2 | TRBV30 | CAWSGDISGYTF | TGTGCCTGGAGTGGGGACATCTCTGGCTACACCTTC
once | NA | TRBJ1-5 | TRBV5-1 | CASSLAESGGNQPQHF | TGCGCCAGCAGCTTGGCTGAGAGCGGGGGCAATCAGCCCCAGCATTTT
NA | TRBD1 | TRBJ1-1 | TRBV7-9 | CASSLDLDRGAAFF | TGTGCCAGCAGCTTAGATCTCGACAGGGGGGCAGCTTTCTTT
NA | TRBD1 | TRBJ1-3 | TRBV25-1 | CASRPGTGSGNTIYF | TGTGCCAGCCGCCCCGGGACAGGCTCTGGAAACACCATATATTTT
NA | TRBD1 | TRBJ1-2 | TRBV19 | CASSPPSGGGYGYTF | TGTGCCAGTAGCCCCCCTTCAGGGGGTGGCTATGGCTACACCTTC
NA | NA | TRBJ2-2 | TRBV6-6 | CASSYPTGTGELFF | TGTGCCAGCAGTTACCCCACAGGCACCGGGGAGCTGTTTTTT
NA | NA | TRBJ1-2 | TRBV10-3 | CAISAGLGGDYGYTF | TGTGCCATCAGTGCGGGATTAGGGGGTGACTATGGCTACACCTTC
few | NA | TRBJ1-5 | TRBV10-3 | CAISELQGRNQPQHF | TGTGCCATCAGTGAGTTGCAGGGCCGCAATCAGCCCCAGCATTTT
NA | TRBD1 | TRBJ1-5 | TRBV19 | CASKGQGVGQPQHF | TGTGCCAGTAAAGGACAGGGTGTGGGTCAGCCCCAGCATTTT
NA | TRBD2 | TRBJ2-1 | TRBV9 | CASSVRGGLINEQFF | TGTGCCAGCAGCGTCCGGGGGGGCCTGATTAATGAGCAGTTCTTC
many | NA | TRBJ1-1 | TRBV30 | CAWNQGGERNTEAFF | TGTGCCTGGAACCAGGGCGGGGAAAGAAACACTGAAGCTTTCTTT
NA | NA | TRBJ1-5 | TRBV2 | CASSDRDNQPQHF | TGTGCCAGCAGTGACAGGGACAATCAGCCCCAGCATTTT
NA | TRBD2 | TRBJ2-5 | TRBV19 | CASSLAGVQETQYF | TGTGCCAGTAGTTTAGCGGGGGTGCAAGAGACCCAGTACTTC
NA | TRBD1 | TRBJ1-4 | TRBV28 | CASSTTGTGYPTNEKLFF | TGTGCCAGCAGCACTACCGGGACAGGTTATCCAACTAATGAAAAACTGTTTTTT
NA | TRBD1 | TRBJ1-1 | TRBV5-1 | CASSLGDRENTEAFF | TGCGCCAGCAGCTTGGGGGACAGGGAGAACACTGAAGCTTTCTTT
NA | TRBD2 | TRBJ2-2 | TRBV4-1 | CASSQAPGLAGGYTGELFF | TGCGCCAGCAGCCAAGCACCGGGACTAGCGGGGGGGTACACCGGGGAGCTGTTTTTT
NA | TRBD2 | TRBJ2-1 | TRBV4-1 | CASSQAGTSGSSSYNEQFF | TGCGCCAGCAGCCAGGCCGGGACTAGCGGGTCGAGCTCCTACAATGAGCAGTTCTTC